Reported below is one TCR beta chain. Its target is unknown. Primers for the PCR totalled 60 Vbeta and 13 Jbeta. The repertoire was sequenced with immunoSEQ multiplex PCR; TCRdb's copy has only in-frame clones and lacks some. The sample consists of roughly 160,000 clones, roughly 80% of them appearing once. The germline gives CDR1 MDHEN, CDR2 SYDVKM. The CDR3 contains 14 residues. Trimming removed 5 bases at V and 2 bases at J, with 10 bases between. This specimen comes from a study of cytomegalovirus exposure and HLA in healthy donors. Study-level results: With further analysis later on, most CMV-associated TCR beta chains appeared HLA-restricted. Information on immune exposure was restricted to one variable (CMV serostatus). An analysis was carried out later, and it reportedly showed fewer N-insertions in an Asian-associated ancestry cluster than the 666-donor mean.

The source material was PBMCs. The chain joins TRBV28 to TRBJ1-5; the D gene is possibly TRBD1 (5 bases). The clonotype originates from a man under 40 in good health and CMV-seronegative. As DNA, the CDR3 is TGTGCCAGCAGTCTTATAGGGGGCAATCAGCCCCAGCATTTT. The encoded protein is CASSLIGGNQPQHF.